The clone carrying this T cell receptor beta chain was seen a handful of times. This CDR3 has 16 residues. The V end was cut by 1 base, the J end by 2 bases, with 11 bases between. Germline CDR1 and CDR2: WNHNN and SYGVQD (reference sequence). The data were obtained in a study of blood T cell repertoires in COVID-19. On the study more broadly: COVID-19 samples collected from the United States, Italy and Spain covered acute and convalescent phases. T cells, B-cell-depleted T cells, or PBMCs supplied cDNA or gDNA.

Assay: immunoSEQ multiplex PCR; the TCRdb copy retains only in-frame clones and omits some. The data show 180,000 or so clones, with more than 75% seen just once and roughly 3.3% held by the top ten. The clonotype was recovered from a young man with active or convalescent COVID-19. The chain joins TRBV10-1 to TRBJ2-2; no clear D gene. The sequenced sample consisted of peripheral blood. This CDR3 reads CASSELKIGNTGELFF. The CDR3 DNA is TGCGCCAGCAGTGAGTTGAAGATCGGTAACACCGGGGAGCTGTTTTTT.